A single sample gave rise to the 15 T cell receptor beta chains below, sequenced in a study of blood T cell repertoires in COVID-19. Profiling relied on immunoSEQ multiplex PCR, and the TCRdb table lists in-frame clones only, not all of them. The sample carries 40,000 to 45,000 clones, 85% to 90% recorded once. The sequenced sample was peripheral blood. The origin of the receptors is a man aged 40-49 years with COVID-19, enrolled during active disease.

J is TRBJ1-4 and V is TRBV3-1 (or the pseudogene TRBV3-2), with 8 bases that match TRBD1. The germline gives CDR1 LGHDT, CDR2 YNNKEL (reference sequence). Germline trimming cut 4 bases from V and 8 bases from J; bases unmatched to any gene: 6. The CDR3 is made up of 14 amino acids. CDR3 in amino acids: CASSPTGAVEKLFF. CDR3 nucleotides: TGTGCCAGCAGCCCGACAGGGGCCGTCGAAAAACTGTTTTTT.

V and J are TRBV4-1 and TRBJ1-1; possible D gene TRBD1, 6 bases. Trimming left V 2 bases short and J 0 bases short, with 10 bases between. Germline V gene sequence: CDR1 MGHRA, CDR2 YSYEKL. There are 15 residues in the CDR3. The CDR3 loop is CASSQPDRLNTEAFF. CDR3 sequence (DNA): TGCGCCAGCAGCCAACCCGACAGGTTGAACACTGAAGCTTTCTTT.

This chain joins TRBV30 and TRBJ1-1; D remains unclear. Trimming stripped 8 bases from V and 3 bases from J, with 10 bases between. Germline V gene sequence: CDR1 GTSNPN, CDR2 SVGIG (reference sequence). The CDR3 spans 11 residues. The DNA for the CDR3 is TGTGCCAGACACAGTTACACTGAAGCTTTCTTT. Protein product: CARHSYTEAFF.

This clone turned up a few times. V and J are TRBV28 and TRBJ1-5, with 9 bases that match TRBD1. The CDR3 contains 14 residues. Germline V gives CDR1 MDHEN, CDR2 SYDVKM. After removal of 5 bases from V and 7 bases from J, the junction contained 6 bases not matched to a gene. As DNA, the CDR3 is TGTGCCAGCAGTCCGGACAGGGGAAGGCAGCCCCAGCATTTT. It translates to CASSPDRGRQPQHF.

The genes are TRBV28 and TRBJ2-7; D remains ambiguous. The germline gives CDR1 MDHEN, CDR2 SYDVKM. The CDR3 consists of 13 residues. V lost 8 bases and J 2 bases, leaving 13 bases between the germline ends. The CDR3 DNA is TGTGCCAGCCAGCAACAGACCCCCTACGAGCAGTACTTC. Translation: CASQQQTPYEQYF.

The gene calls are TRBV13 and TRBJ2-1, with 11 bases that match TRBD1. V trimming: 3 bases; J trimming: 0 bases; junction bases outside the gene matches: 4. The germline V gene encodes CDR1 PRHDT and CDR2 FYEKMQ (reference sequence). CDR3 length: 17 amino acids. The CDR3 DNA reads as TGTGCCAGCAGCTTTAGGACAGGGGGCAGCTCCTACAATGAGCAGTTCTTC. Translation gives CASSFRTGGSSYNEQFF.

The chain recombines TRBV3-1 (or the pseudogene TRBV3-2) with TRBJ2-1; the D is unclear. V was pared by 0 bases and J by 0 bases, with 9 bases between. Germline CDR1 LGHDT, CDR2 YNNKEL (reference sequence). The CDR3 consists of 16 residues. This CDR3 is CASSQDSDLSYNEQFF. The DNA for the CDR3 is TGTGCCAGCAGCCAAGACAGTGATCTCTCCTACAATGAGCAGTTCTTC.

The gene calls are TRBV7-9 and TRBJ1-1; D remains ambiguous. The V end lost 2 bases, the J end lost 2 bases, and 12 bases lay between the germline ends. Germline loops: CDR1 SEHNR, CDR2 FQNEAQ (reference sequence). This CDR3 is 15 amino acids long. The CDR3 bases are TGTGCCAGCAGCTTAAGTAGCGCCATCAACACTGAAGCTTTCTTT. It is translated as CASSLSSAINTEAFF.

This clone has a single count. V is TRBV7-6 and J is TRBJ2-1; 7 bases fit TRBD2. The CDR3 is made up of 16 amino acids. CDR1 SGHVS and CDR2 FNYEAQ come from the germline V gene. V was clipped by 2 bases and J by 2 bases; unmatched bases: 6. CDR3 region: CASSLSGGGTYNEQFF. The CDR3, as DNA: TGTGCCAGCAGCTTAAGCGGCGGGGGTACCTACAATGAGCAGTTCTTC.

V usage is TRBV5-6 and J usage is TRBJ1-2; TRBD1 agrees at 10 bases. The germline CDR1 and CDR2 sequences are SGHDT and YYEEEE. V shed 3 bases and J 4 bases; nucleotides not matched to a gene: 6. The length of the CDR3 is 15 residues. The DNA of the CDR3 is TGTGCCAGCAGCTCCCGGGACAGGGGTCTCTATGGCTACACCTTC. Protein: CASSSRDRGLYGYTF. Full variable domain (missing parts from reference TRBV5-6 and TRBJ1-2): DAGVTQSPTHLIKTRGQQVTLRCSPKSGHDTVSWYQQALGQGPQFIFQYYEEEERQRGNFPDRFSGHQFPNYSSELNVNALLLGDSALYLCASSSRDRGLYGYTFGSGTRLTVV.

The chain uses TRBV9 and TRBJ2-5; TRBD1 agrees at 9 bases. Trimming removed 0 bases from V and 3 bases from J; junction bases left unmatched: 3. The CDR3 is 15 amino acids. The germline V gene encodes CDR1 SGDLS and CDR2 YYNGEE. The CDR3 reads CASSVEGDREETQYF. CDR3 in DNA: TGTGCCAGCAGCGTAGAAGGGGACAGGGAAGAGACCCAGTACTTC.

This clone was counted a single time. The chain recombines TRBV19 with TRBJ2-3; 8 nucleotides agree with TRBD2. Unmatched junction bases numbered 10, after V lost 2 bases and J lost 9 bases. Germline V CDR1 and CDR2: LNHDA, SQIVND (reference sequence). The CDR3 spans 15 residues. CDR3 sequence reads: CASSISGGPLNTQYF. The CDR3 DNA reads as TGTGCCAGTAGTATAAGCGGGGGACCCTTGAACACGCAGTATTTT.

The CDR3 here is CASSPQGQLNTEAFF. CDR3 coding DNA: TGTGCCAGCAGCCCCCAGGGACAGTTGAACACTGAAGCTTTCTTT. The rearrangement links TRBV11-2 to TRBJ1-1, with TRBD1 matching over 7 bases. CDR1 is SGHAT, CDR2 FQNNGV, per germline. After removal of 5 bases from V and 0 bases from J, the junction contained 6 bases not matched to a gene. This CDR3 comprises 15 residues.

The V gene is TRBV29-1, the J gene TRBJ2-7; 11 bases agree with TRBD2. CDR1 and CDR2 (germline): SQVTM, ANQGSEA. The CDR3 extends over 16 amino acids. V trimming: 7 bases; J trimming: 0 bases; junction bases outside the gene matches: 11. The CDR3 reads CSANLGLAVSSYEQYF. The CDR3 DNA sequence: TGCAGCGCCAACTTGGGACTAGCGGTAAGCTCCTACGAGCAGTACTTC.

The chain links TRBV7-6 to TRBJ1-4; tentative D call: TRBD1 (5 bases). Trimming took 1 base from V and 7 from J, leaving 13 bases between them. This CDR3 has 15 residues. Germline-derived CDR1 and CDR2 are SGHVS and FNYEAQ. The CDR3 reads CASSLGGATGEKLFF. As DNA, the CDR3 is TGTGCCAGCAGCTTAGGTGGGGCGACGGGTGAAAAACTGTTTTTT.